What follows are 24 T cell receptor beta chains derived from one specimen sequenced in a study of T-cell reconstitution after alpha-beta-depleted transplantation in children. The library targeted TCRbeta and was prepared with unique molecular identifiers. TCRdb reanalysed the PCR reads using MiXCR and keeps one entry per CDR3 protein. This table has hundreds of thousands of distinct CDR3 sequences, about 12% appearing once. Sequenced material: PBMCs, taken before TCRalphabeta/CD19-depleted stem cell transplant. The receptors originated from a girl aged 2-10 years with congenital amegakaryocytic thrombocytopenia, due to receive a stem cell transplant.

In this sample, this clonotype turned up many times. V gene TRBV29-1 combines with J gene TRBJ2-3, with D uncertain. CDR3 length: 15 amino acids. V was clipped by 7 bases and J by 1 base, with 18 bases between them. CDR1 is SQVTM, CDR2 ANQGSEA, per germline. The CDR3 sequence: CSGTITVRGTDTQYF. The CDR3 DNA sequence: TGCAGCGGTACAATCACGGTTCGTGGCACAGATACGCAGTATTTT.

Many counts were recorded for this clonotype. CDR3 sequence (DNA): TGTGCCAGCAGCTTGGGGACAGGGACAGAAAAACTGTTTTTT. Translating gives CASSLGTGTEKLFF. The gene calls are TRBV7-9 and TRBJ1-4; 9 nucleotides line up with TRBD1. The CDR3 is 14 residues long. Germline CDR1 SEHNR, CDR2 FQNEAQ (reference sequence). The V segment lost 3 bases and the J segment 8 bases; nucleotides outside the gene matches: 4.

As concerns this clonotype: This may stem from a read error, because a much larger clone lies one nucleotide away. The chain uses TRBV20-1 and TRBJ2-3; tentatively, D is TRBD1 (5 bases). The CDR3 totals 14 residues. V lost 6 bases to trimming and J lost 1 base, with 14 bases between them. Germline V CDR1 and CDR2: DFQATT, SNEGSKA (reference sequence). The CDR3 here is CSAHPMGRTDTQYF. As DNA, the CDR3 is TGCAGTGCCCATCCGATGGGGCGCACAGATACGCAGTATTTT.

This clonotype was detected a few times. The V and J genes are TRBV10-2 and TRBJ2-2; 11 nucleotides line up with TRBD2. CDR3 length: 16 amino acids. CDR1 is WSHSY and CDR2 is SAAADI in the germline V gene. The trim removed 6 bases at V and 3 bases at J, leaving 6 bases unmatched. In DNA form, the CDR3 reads TGCGCCAGCAGGGACACTAGCGGGAGATACACCGGGGAGCTGTTTTTT. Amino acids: CASRDTSGRYTGELFF.

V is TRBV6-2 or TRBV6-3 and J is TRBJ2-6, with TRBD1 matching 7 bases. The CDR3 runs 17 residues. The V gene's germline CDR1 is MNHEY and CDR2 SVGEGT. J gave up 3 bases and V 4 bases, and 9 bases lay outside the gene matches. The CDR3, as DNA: TGTGCCAGCAGTTCCACCCCGACAGGGTTTGGGGCCAACGTCCTGACTTTC. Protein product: CASSSTPTGFGANVLTF.

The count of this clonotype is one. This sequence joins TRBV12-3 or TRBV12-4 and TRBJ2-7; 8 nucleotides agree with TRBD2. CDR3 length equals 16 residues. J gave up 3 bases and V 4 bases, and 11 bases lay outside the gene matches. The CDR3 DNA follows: TGTGCCAGCAGTTCGCCGGGAGCGGGAGAGGGCTACGAGCAGTACTTC. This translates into CASSSPGAGEGYEQYF.

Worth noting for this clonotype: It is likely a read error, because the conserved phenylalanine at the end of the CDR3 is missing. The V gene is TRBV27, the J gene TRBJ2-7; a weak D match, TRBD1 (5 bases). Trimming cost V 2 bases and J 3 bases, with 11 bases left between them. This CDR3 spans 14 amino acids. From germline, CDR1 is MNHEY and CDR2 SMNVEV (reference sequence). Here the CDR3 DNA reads TGTGCCAGCAGTTTAAGGGCCGACAGCTACGAGCAGTACTCC. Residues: CASSLRADSYEQYS.

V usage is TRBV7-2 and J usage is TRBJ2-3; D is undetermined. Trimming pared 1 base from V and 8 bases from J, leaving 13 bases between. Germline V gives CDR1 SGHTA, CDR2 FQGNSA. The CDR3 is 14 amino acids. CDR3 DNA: TGTGCCAGCAGCTTAGGGGTACCGGCAGTTACGCAGTATTTT. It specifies CASSLGVPAVTQYF.

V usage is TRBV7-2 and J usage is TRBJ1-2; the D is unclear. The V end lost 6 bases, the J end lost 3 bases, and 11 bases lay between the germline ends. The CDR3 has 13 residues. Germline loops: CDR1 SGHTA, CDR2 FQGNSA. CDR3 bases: TGTGCCAGCAGGCAGACCGCTTACTATGGCTACACCTTC. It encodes CASRQTAYYGYTF.

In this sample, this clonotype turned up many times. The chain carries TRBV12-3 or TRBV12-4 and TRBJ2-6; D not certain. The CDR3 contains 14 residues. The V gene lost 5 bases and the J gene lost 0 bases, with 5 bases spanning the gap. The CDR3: CASSAISGANVLTF. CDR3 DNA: TGTGCCAGCAGTGCCATCTCTGGGGCCAACGTCCTGACTTTC.

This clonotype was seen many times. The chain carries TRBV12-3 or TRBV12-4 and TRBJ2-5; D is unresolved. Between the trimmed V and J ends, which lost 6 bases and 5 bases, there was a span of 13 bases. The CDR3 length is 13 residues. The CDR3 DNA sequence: TGTGCCAGCAGGGCCAGGTTTTACGAGACCCAGTACTTC. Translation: CASRARFYETQYF.

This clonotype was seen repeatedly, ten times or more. The CDR3 loop is CASSSSRGPNQPQHF. Here the CDR3 DNA reads TGTGCCAGCAGCAGCTCCAGGGGGCCGAATCAGCCCCAGCATTTT. The chain combines TRBV7-9 with TRBJ1-5, with 8 bases aligning to TRBD1. With V trimmed by 5 bases and J by 4 bases, 7 bases remained unmatched. The CDR3 length is 15 residues. Germline V gene sequence: CDR1 SEHNR, CDR2 FQNEAQ (reference sequence). Based on the CDR3 plus reference TRBV7-9 and TRBJ1-5, the full variable domain is DTGVSQNPRHKITKRGQNVTFRCDPISEHNRLYWYRQTLGQGPEFLTYFQNEAQLEKSRLLSDRFSAERPKGSFSTLEIQRTEQGDSAMYLCASSSSRGPNQPQHFGDGTRLSIL.

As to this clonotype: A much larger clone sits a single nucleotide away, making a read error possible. CDR3 region: CASSLWDELGDTF. The CDR3 nucleotides are TGTGCCAGCAGTTTATGGGATGAACTCGGCGACACCTTC. The chain links TRBV12-3 or TRBV12-4 to TRBJ1-2; D is ambiguous. The CDR3 spans 13 residues. Trimming pared 2 bases from V and 12 bases from J, leaving 16 bases between.

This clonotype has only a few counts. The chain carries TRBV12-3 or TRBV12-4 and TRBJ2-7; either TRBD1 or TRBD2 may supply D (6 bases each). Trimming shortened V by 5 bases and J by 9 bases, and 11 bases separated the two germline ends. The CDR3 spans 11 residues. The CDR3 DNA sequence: TGTGCCAGCAGTGGGGGCGGGGTGCAGTACTTC. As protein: CASSGGGVQYF.

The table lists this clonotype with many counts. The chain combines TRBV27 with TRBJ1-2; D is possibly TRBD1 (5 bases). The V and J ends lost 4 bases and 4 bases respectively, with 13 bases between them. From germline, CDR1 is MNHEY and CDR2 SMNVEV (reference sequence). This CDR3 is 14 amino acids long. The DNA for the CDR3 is TGTGCCAGCAGTTCCTACCAGGGAGGCTATGGCTACACCTTC. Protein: CASSSYQGGYGYTF.

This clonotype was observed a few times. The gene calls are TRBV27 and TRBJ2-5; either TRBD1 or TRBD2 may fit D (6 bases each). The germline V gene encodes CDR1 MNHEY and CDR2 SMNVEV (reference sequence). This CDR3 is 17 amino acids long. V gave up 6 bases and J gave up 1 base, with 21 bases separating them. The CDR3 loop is CASSPIDMGGSQETQYF. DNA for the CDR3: TGTGCCAGCAGCCCTATAGATATGGGGGGCTCCCAAGAGACCCAGTACTTC.

This chain's CDR3 is CASSLTGCGELFF. The CDR3 DNA reads as TGTGCCAGCAGCTTAACAGGGTGCGGGGAGCTGTTTTTT. This chain uses TRBV6-5 with TRBJ2-2, with D tentatively TRBD1 (6 bases). The V gene's germline CDR1 is MNHEY and CDR2 SVGAGI. V gave up 6 bases and J gave up 7 bases, with 12 bases separating them. The CDR3 is 13 residues long.

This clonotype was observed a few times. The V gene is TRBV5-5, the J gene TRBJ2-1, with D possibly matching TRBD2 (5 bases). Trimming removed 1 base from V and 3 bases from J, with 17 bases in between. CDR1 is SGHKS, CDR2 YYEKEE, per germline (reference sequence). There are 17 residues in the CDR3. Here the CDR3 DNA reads TGTGCCAGCAGCTTGATCGGGGTATCATCCAGCTACAATGAGCAGTTCTTC. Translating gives CASSLIGVSSSYNEQFF.

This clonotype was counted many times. CDR3 nucleotides: TGCGCCAGCAGCGAAAGAGGGACTTTAGCCAAAAACATTCAGTACTTC. It specifies CASSERGTLAKNIQYF. V usage is TRBV5-1 and J usage is TRBJ2-4; TRBD2 might be the D (6 bases). The CDR3 has 16 amino acids. Per germline, CDR1 SGHRS and CDR2 YFSETQ. Trimming stripped 4 bases from V and 0 bases from J, with 14 bases between.

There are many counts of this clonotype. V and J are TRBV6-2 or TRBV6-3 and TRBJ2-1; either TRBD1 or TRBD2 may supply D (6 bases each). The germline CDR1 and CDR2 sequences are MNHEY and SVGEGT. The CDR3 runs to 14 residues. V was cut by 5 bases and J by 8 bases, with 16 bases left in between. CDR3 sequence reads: CASSTVLRGDEQFF. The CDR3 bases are TGTGCCAGCAGTACCGTTCTTAGGGGGGATGAGCAGTTCTTC.

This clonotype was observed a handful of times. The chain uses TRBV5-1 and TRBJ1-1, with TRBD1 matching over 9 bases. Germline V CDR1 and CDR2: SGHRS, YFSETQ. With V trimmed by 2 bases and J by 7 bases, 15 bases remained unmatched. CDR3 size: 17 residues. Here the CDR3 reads CASSFGWGNRGLGEAFF. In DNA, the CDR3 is TGCGCCAGCAGCTTTGGGTGGGGCAACAGGGGGCTCGGTGAAGCTTTCTTT.

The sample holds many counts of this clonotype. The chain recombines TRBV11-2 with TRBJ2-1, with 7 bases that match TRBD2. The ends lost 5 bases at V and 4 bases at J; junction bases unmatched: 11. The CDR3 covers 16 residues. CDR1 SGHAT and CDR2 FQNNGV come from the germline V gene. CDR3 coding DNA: TGTGCCAGCAGCCGGACTAGTGCCGCAGGGTACAATGAGCAGTTCTTC. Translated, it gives CASSRTSAAGYNEQFF.

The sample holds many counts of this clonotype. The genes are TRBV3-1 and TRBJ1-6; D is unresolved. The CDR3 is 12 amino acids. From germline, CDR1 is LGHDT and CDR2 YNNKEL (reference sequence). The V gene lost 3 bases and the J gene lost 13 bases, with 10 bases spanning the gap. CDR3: CASSQISEPLHF. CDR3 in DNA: TGTGCCAGCAGCCAGATATCAGAGCCCCTCCACTTT.

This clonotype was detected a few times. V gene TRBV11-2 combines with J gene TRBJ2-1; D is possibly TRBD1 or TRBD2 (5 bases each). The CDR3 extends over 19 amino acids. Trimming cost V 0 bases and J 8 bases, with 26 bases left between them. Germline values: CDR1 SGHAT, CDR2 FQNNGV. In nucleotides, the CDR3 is TGTGCCAGCAGCTTAGAAGCAGGACTGACAGTCATAGGGGCCTATGAGCAGTTCTTC. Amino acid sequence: CASSLEAGLTVIGAYEQFF. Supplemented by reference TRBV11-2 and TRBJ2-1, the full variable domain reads EAGVAQSPRYKIIEKRQSVAFWCNPISGHATLYWYQQILGQGPKLLIQFQNNGVVDDSQLPKDRFSAERLKGVDSTLKIQPAKLEDSAVYLCASSLEAGLTVIGAYEQFFGPGTRLTVL.